The rows below give T cell receptor beta chains drawn from one sample of a study of T cells expressing NK-cell markers. TCRdb reanalyzed the 5' RACE reads and collapses them to one entry per CDR3 protein, without DNA. This repertoire comprises 500,000 to 700,000 distinct CDR3 sequences; its ten largest clones make up roughly 3.6%. The sequencing sample was made of blood T cells: a sorted CD56 or NKG2C T cell subset, CD4+ or CD8+ T cells, or bulk PBMC T cells (not recorded which). The origin of the receptors is a man younger than 35 in good health. Each CDR3 is given with its conserved first and last residue.

j_gene,v_gene,CDR3aa
TRBJ1-2,TRBV4-1,CASSQDLPADGYTF
TRBJ2-1,TRBV2,CASSEGLAIHNEQFF
TRBJ2-7,TRBV27,CASSPRASGYDEQYF
TRBJ1-2,TRBV29-1,CSVEQGPYGYTF
TRBJ1-1,TRBV5-1,CASIKAPGQANTEAFF
TRBJ2-3,TRBV29-1,CSVAGTSKGDTQYF
TRBJ2-7,TRBV29-1,CSVETRTGANEQYF
TRBJ2-4,TRBV18,CASSPGEEAKNIQYF
TRBJ1-1,TRBV12-3/TRBV12-4,CASSPMTGGYTEAFF
TRBJ2-1,TRBV4-3,CASSQPRDSINNEQFF
TRBJ2-3,TRBV10-3,CAIREGPSTDTQYF
TRBJ2-4,TRBV4-3,CASSQEGPLREGLAKNIQYF
TRBJ2-1,TRBV11-3,CASSLDSGSSYNEQFF
TRBJ1-1,TRBV5-4,CASSFYVRPPGTEAFF
TRBJ2-1,TRBV7-2,CASSSGAPGGSYNEQFF
TRBJ2-4,TRBV11-2,CASSPYRGSKNIQYF
TRBJ1-1,TRBV5-6,CASSFRALNTEAFF
TRBJ2-1,TRBV5-1,CASSLQGNGNEQFF
TRBJ2-3,TRBV20-1,CSARYERDTQYF
TRBJ2-7,TRBV7-2,CASSLTWRGRAFNEQYF
TRBJ2-1,TRBV19,CASSILIRTSGRNNEQFF
TRBJ2-1,TRBV7-3,CASSPFGSNNEQFF
TRBJ2-1,TRBV4-3,CASSQGLAANEQFF
TRBJ1-1,TRBV28,CASSFSGVQEAFF
TRBJ2-1,TRBV11-1,CASSPGVGYNEQFF
TRBJ2-3,TRBV6-1,CASGPRRKDTQYF
TRBJ2-3,TRBV11-1,CASSLQKYTQYF
TRBJ1-2,TRBV15,CATSKQLGGYTF
TRBJ1-1,TRBV10-3,CAISESLDSTGMAFF
TRBJ1-2,TRBV24-1,CATSDLYGYGYTF
TRBJ1-1,TRBV5-5,CASSLGGTGTNTEAFF
TRBJ2-7,TRBV18,CASSPPPYLYEQYF
TRBJ2-5,TRBV6-4,CASSISPMRALPKTETQYF
TRBJ2-2,TRBV20-1,CSARGVRSGELFF
TRBJ2-3,TRBV4-1,CASSQTTSPTDTQYF
TRBJ2-3,TRBV6-1,CASSPDSFGSTDTQYF
TRBJ1-4,TRBV12-3/TRBV12-4,CASRGLSKVGEKLFF
TRBJ2-1,TRBV4-3,CASSPSGSGARSEQFF
TRBJ2-1,TRBV12-3/TRBV12-4,CASSSRGGADSYNEQFF
TRBJ1-4,TRBV4-1,CASSQGQGNEKLFF
TRBJ2-5,TRBV19,CASSIGPYQETQYF
TRBJ2-7,TRBV30,CAWSDSPYEQYF
TRBJ1-1,TRBV5-1,CASSLFGAGTPQAPEAFF
TRBJ2-1,TRBV20-1,CSARAGGRGADEQFF
TRBJ2-7,TRBV3-1,CASSQGLGGVQYF
TRBJ2-5,TRBV7-2,CASSLAGGPETQYF
TRBJ2-3,TRBV6-2/TRBV6-3,CASSWTQGGLRQYF
TRBJ1-2,TRBV12-3/TRBV12-4,CASSPDGAMRYTF
TRBJ2-4,TRBV5-1,CASSYTGMVAKNIQYF
TRBJ1-5,TRBV20-1,CSARDRGPGQPQHF
TRBJ1-5,TRBV28,CASRSSHRAGQPQHF
TRBJ1-5,TRBV21-1,CASSKAGNQPQHF
TRBJ1-1,TRBV6-2/TRBV6-3,CASSYSGTVGSDFYQNTEAFF
TRBJ1-4,TRBV7-8,CASSSRHSGPANEKLFF
TRBJ1-5,TRBV12-3/TRBV12-4,CASRPGTGGSQPQHF